This T cell receptor (beta chain) is from a study of blood T cell repertoires in COVID-19. Study overall: Spain, Italy and the United States supplied samples that represented acute and convalescent COVID-19. From T cells, B-cell-depleted T cells, or PBMCs came the material, which was cDNA or gDNA.

V dropped 2 bases and J dropped 0 bases, with 11 bases sitting between them. The germline V gene encodes CDR1 LNHDA and CDR2 SQIVND (reference sequence). CDR3 length: 16 amino acids. This clone was recorded only once. Per the original data handling: How many nucleated cells were present was estimated from reference gene primer amplification. Some clones are missing from TCRdb's copy, which holds only in-frame ones; the method was immunoSEQ multiplex PCR. The V and J calls and the clone size are those of that table, but D and trimming were determined from the DNA. The data show about 320,000 clones, 65% to 90% seen once.

The sequenced material came from peripheral blood. This sequence joins TRBV19 and TRBJ1-3; D possibly corresponds to TRBD1 (5 bases). This TCR derives from a human donor in a cohort sampled during active COVID-19. DNA for the CDR3: TGTGCCAGTAGTATACAGACAGTCTTCTCTGGAAACACCATATATTTT. This codes for CASSIQTVFSGNTIYF.